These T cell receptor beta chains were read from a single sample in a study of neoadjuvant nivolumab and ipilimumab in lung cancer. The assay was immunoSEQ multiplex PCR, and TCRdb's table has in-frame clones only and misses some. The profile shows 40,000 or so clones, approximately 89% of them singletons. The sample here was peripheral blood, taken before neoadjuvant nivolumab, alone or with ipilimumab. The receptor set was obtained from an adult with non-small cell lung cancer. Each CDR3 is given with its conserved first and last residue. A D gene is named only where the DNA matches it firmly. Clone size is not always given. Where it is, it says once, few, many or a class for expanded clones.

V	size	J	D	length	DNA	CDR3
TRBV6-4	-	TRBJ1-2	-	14	TGTGCCAGCAGTGACTCCGTGGGTGCTGGAGGCTACACCTTC	CASSDSVGAGGYTF
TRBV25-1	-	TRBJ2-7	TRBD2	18	TGTGCCAGCAGTGAATTCACGGGAGGGGGTCCGCGCAAAAACGAGCAGTACTTC	CASSEFTGGGPRKNEQYF
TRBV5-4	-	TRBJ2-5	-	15	TGTGCCAGCAGCTTGGCCCAGGGGCCGGCGGAGACCCAGTACTTC	CASSLAQGPAETQYF
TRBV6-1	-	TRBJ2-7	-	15	TGTGCCAGCACCGATGGTCGGTTCTACGACTACGAGCAGTACTTC	CASTDGRFYDYEQYF
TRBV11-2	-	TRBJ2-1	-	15	TGTGCCAGCAGCTTAGAAGCGCAAACCTACAATGAGCAGTTCTTC	CASSLEAQTYNEQFF
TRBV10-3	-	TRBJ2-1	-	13	TGTGCCATCAGTGATGGGAACTACAATGAGCAGTTCTTC	CAISDGNYNEQFF
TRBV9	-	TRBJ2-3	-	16	TGTGCCAGCAGCGTACTCGGGTTGTCTAGCACAGATACGCAGTATTTT	CASSVLGLSSTDTQYF
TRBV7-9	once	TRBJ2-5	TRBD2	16	TGTGCCAGCAGCTTGTTGGGACTTCGGGGGGGAGAGACCCAGTACTTC	CASSLLGLRGGETQYF
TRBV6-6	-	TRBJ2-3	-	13	TGTGCCAGCAGCAACACAGGGCCAGATACGCAGTATTTT	CASSNTGPDTQYF
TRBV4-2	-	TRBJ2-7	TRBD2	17	TGTGCCAGCAGCCAAGAAGGAGTAGCGAGCGGGGACTACGAGCAGTACTTC	CASSQEGVASGDYEQYF
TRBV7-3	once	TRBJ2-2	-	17	TGTGCCAGCAGCCTCTATCCCGGGACACCCAACACCGGGGAGCTGTTTTTT	CASSLYPGTPNTGELFF
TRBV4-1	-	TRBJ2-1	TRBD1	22	TGCGCCAGCAGCCAAGAAGGGAAGGAACGAGACAGGGGAAAATCGCCGTACAATGAGCAGTTCTTC	CASSQEGKERDRGKSPYNEQFF
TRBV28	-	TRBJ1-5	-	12	TGTGCCAGCAGTACAGGGTCTCAGCCCCAGCATTTT	CASSTGSQPQHF
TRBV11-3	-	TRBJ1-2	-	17	TGTGCCAGCAGCTTAAATAACAGCAACCGTCCACACTATGGCTACACCTTC	CASSLNNSNRPHYGYTF
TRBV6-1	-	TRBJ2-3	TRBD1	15	TGTGCCAGCATGCGACAGGGTCGGACCTCAGATACGCAGTATTTT	CASMRQGRTSDTQYF
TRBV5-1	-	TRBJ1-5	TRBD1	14	TGCGCCAGCAGCCAGGGGACAGGGAATCAGCCCCAGCATTTT	CASSQGTGNQPQHF
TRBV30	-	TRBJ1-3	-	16	TGTGCCTGGGCGAACCCGACAGTAGGTTCTGGAAACACCATATATTTT	CAWANPTVGSGNTIYF
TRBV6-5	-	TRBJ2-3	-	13	TGTGCCAGCAGTAAGGGTCACACAGATACGCAGTATTTT	CASSKGHTDTQYF
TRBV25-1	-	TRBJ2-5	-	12	TGTGCCAGCAGTGAGTACCAAGAGACCCAGTACTTC	CASSEYQETQYF
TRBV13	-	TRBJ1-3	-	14	TGTGCCAGCAGCGGTAGAACTGACGGAAACACCATATATTTT	CASSGRTDGNTIYF
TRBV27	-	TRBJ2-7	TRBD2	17	TGTGCCAGCAGAGCCGAGGGGGGCGGGAGGAATGGCCACGAGCAGTACTTC	CASRAEGGGRNGHEQYF
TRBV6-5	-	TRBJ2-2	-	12	TGTGCCAGCAGTTGGTCCACCGGGGAGCTGTTTTTT	CASSWSTGELFF
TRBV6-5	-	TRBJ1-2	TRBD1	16	TGTGCCAGCAGTTACTCTGTGGGACAGGGGGCGTCCGGCTACACCTTC	CASSYSVGQGASGYTF
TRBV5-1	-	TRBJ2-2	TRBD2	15	TGCGCCAGCAGCTTGGTGTGGGAGGGCACCGGGGAGCTGTTTTTT	CASSLVWEGTGELFF
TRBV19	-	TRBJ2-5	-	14	TGTGCCAGTAGTCCCCGGCCCGGGGCAGAGACCCAGTACTTC	CASSPRPGAETQYF
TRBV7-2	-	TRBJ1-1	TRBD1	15	TGTGCCAGCAGCCTAGGGACAGGCATGAACACTGAAGCTTTCTTT	CASSLGTGMNTEAFF
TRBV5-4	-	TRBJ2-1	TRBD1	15	TGTGCCAGCAGCGCAACAGGGGGCGGGTACAATGAGCAGTTCTTC	CASSATGGGYNEQFF
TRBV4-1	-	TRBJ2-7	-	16	TGCGCCAGCAGCCAAGAAGGAGGGGGCGATTTCTACGAGCAGTACTTC	CASSQEGGGDFYEQYF
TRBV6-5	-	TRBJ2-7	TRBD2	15	TGTGCCAGCAGTCTGACTAGCGGGAGGGCCGCCGAGCAGTACTTC	CASSLTSGRAAEQYF
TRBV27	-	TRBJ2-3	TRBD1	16	TGTGCCAGCAGTCTTATCCTCGGACAGGGAATTTTTGCGCAGTATTTT	CASSLILGQGIFAQYF
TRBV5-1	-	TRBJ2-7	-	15	TGCGCCAGCAGCTTGGCCTCCCAGCGGACCTACGAGCAGTACTTC	CASSLASQRTYEQYF
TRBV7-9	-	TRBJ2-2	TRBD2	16	TGTGCCAGCAGCTTTACTAGCGGGAGTTATACCGGGGAGCTGTTTTTT	CASSFTSGSYTGELFF
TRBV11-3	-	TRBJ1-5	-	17	TGTGCCAGCAGCTTAGATCAGGGTCCGAACCCCAATCAGCCCCAGCATTTT	CASSLDQGPNPNQPQHF
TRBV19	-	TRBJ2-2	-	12	TGTGCCAGTAGTAAGGTCGGCGGGGAGCTGTTTTTT	CASSKVGGELFF
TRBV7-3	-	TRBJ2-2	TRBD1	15	TGTGCCAGCAGCCGAGGGACAGCGAACACCGGGGAGCTGTTTTTT	CASSRGTANTGELFF
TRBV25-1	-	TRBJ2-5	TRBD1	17	TGTGCCAGCAGTGAAGGGACAGGGGGCGCGAGCCAAGAGACCCAGTACTTC	CASSEGTGGASQETQYF
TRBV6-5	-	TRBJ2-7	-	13	TGTGCCAGCAGTTCAGGTCTTACCTACGAGCAGTACTTC	CASSSGLTYEQYF
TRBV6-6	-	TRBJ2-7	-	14	TGTGCCAGCAGTCTACCGGGAAGAACCTACGAGCAGTACTTC	CASSLPGRTYEQYF
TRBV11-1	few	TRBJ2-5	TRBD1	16	TGTGCCAGCAGCTCATTTGGGGACAGGGTATTGGAGACCCAGTACTTC	CASSSFGDRVLETQYF
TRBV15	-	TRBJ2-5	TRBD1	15	TGTGCCACCAGCGGAACTTTCAGGGGGCAAGAGACCCAGTACTTC	CATSGTFRGQETQYF
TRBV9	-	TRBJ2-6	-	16	TGTGCCAGCAGCGTAACCACAGGGTCAGGGGCCAACGTCCTGACTTTC	CASSVTTGSGANVLTF